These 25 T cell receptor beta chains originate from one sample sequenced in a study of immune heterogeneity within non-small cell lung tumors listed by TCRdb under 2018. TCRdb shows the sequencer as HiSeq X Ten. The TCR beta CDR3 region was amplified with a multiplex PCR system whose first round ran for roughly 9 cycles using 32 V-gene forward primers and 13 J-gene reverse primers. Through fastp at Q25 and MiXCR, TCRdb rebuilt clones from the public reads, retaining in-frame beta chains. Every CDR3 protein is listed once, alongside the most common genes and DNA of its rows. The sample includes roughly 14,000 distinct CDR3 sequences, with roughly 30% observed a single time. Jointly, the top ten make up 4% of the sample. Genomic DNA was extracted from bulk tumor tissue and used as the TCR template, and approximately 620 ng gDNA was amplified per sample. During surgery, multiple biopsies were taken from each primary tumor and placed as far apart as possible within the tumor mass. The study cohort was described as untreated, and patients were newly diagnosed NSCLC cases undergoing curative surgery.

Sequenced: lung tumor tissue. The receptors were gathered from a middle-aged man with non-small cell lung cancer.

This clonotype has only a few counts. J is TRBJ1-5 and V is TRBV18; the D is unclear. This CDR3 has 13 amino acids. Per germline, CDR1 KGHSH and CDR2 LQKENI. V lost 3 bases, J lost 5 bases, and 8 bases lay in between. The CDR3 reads CASSPLGDQPQHF. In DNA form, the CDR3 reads TGTGCCAGCTCACCCCTTGGGGATCAGCCCCAGCATTTT. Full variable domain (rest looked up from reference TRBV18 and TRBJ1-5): NAGVMQNPRHLVRRRGQEARLRCSPMKGHSHVYWYRQLPEEGLKFMVYLQKENIIDESGMPKERFSAEFPKEGPSILRIQQVVRGDSAAYFCASSPLGDQPQHFGDGTRLSIL.

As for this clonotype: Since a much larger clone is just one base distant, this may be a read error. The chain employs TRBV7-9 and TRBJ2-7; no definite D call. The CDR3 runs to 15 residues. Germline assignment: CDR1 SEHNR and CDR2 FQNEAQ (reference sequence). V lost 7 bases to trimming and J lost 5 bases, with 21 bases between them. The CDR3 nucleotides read TGTGCCAGCATCCTGGACGGAGCCCTCCTAAACGAGCAGTACTTC. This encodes CASILDGALLNEQYF.

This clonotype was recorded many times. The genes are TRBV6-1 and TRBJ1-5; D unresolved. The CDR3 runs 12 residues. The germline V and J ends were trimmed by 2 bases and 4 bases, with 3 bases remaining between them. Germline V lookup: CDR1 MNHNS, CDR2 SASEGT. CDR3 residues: CASSERNQPQHF. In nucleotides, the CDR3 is TGTGCCAGCAGTGAAAGGAATCAGCCCCAGCATTTT.

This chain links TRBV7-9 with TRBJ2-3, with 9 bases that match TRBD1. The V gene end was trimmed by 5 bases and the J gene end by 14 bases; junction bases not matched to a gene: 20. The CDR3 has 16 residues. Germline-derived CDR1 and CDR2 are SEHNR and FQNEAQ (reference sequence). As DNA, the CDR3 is TGTGCCAGCAGCCTCCCTGGGGACAGGGCTCTAGATACGGTGTATTTT. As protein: CASSLPGDRALDTVYF.

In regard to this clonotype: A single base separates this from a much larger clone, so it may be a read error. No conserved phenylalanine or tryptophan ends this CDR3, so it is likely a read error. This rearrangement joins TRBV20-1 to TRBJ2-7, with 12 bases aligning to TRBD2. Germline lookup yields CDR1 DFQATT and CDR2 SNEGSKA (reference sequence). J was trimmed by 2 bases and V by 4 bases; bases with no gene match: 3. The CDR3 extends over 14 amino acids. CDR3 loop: CSAIPSGRAYEQYS. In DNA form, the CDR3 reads TGCAGTGCTATCCCTAGCGGGAGGGCCTACGAGCAGTACTCC.

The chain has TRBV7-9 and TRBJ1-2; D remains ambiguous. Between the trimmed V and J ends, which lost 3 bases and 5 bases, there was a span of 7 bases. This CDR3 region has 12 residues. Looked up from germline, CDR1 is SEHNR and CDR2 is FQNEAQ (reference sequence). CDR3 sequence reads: CASSFSGYGYTF. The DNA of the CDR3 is TGTGCCAGCAGCTTCTCCGGGTATGGCTACACCTTC.

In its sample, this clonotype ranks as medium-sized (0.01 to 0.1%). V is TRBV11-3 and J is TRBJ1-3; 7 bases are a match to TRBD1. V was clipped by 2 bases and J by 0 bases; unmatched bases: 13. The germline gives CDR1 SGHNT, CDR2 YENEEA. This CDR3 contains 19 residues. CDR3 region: CASSLSRSSGQTSGNTIYF. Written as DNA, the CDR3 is TGTGCCAGCAGCTTATCTCGGTCTTCGGGACAGACCTCTGGAAACACCATATATTTT.

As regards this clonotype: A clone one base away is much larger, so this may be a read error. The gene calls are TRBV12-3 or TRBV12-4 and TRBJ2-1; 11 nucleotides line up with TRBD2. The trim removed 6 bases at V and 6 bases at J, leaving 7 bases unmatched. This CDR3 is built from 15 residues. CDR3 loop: CASSPTSGRCNEQFF. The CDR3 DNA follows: TGTGCCAGCAGCCCAACTAGCGGGAGATGCAATGAGCAGTTCTTC.

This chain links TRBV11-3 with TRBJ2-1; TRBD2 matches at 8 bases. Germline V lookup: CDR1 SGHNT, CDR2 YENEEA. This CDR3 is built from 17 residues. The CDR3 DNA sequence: TGTGTTAGCAGCGCGACAGGAAGCGGGAGCTCCTACAATGAGCAGTTCTTC. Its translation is CVSSATGSGSSYNEQFF. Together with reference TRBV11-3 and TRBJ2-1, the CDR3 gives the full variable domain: EAGVVQSPRYKIIEKKQPVAFWCNPISGHNTLYWYLQNLGQGPELLIRYENEEAVDDSQLPKDRFSAERLKGVDSTLKIQPAELGDSAVYLCVSSATGSGSSYNEQFFGPGTRLTVL.

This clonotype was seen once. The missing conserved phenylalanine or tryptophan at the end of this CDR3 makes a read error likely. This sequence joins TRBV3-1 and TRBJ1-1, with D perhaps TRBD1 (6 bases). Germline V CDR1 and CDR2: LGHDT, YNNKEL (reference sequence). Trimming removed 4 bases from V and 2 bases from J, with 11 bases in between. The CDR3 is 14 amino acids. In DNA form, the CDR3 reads TGTGCCAGCAGCCCCTTAGGGGGAAACACTGAAGCTTTCTCT. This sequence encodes CASSPLGGNTEAFS.

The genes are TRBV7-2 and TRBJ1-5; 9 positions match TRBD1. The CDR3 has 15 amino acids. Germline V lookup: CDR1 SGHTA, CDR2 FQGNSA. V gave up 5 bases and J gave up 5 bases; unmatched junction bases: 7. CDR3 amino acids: CASSLTDRGYQPQHF. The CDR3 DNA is TGTGCCAGCAGCCTCACGGACAGGGGATATCAGCCCCAGCATTTT.

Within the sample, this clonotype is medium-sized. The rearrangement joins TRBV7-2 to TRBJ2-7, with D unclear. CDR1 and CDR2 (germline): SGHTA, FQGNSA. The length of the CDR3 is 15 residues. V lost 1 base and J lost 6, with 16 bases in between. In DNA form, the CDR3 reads TGTGCCAGCAGCTTAGACCCCTCCCGGATCGGCGAGCAGTACTTC. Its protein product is CASSLDPSRIGEQYF.

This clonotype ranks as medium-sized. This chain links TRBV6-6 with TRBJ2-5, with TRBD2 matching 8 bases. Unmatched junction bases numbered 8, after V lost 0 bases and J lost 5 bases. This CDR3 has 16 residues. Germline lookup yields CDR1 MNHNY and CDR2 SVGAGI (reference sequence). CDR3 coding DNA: TGTGCCAGCAGTTACTCAGGGACGGGCGGGGGGGAGACCCAGTACTTC. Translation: CASSYSGTGGGETQYF.

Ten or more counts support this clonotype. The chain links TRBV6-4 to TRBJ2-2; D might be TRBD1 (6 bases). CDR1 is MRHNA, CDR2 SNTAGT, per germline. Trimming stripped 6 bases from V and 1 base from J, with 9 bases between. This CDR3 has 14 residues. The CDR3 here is CASREQGNTGELFF. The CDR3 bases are TGTGCCAGCAGGGAACAGGGGAACACCGGGGAGCTGTTTTTT.

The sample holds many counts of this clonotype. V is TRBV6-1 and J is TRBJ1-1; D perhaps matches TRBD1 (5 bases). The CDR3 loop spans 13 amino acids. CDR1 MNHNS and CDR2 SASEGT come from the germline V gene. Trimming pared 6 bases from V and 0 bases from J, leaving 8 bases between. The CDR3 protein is CASSPGLNTEAFF. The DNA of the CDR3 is TGTGCCAGCAGCCCAGGGTTGAACACTGAAGCTTTCTTT.

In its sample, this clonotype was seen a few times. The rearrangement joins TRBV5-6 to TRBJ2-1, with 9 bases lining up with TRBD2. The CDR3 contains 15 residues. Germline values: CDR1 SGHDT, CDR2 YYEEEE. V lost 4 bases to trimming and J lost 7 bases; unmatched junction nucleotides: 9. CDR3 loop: CASSQSGGLINEQFF. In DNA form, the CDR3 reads TGTGCCAGCAGCCAGAGCGGGGGGTTGATAAATGAGCAGTTCTTC.

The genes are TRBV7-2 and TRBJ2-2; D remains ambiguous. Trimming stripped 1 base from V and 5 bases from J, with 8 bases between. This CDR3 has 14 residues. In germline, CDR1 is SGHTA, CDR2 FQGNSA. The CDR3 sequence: CASSLVLDTGELFF. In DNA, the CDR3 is TGTGCCAGCAGCTTAGTGCTGGATACCGGGGAGCTGTTTTTT.

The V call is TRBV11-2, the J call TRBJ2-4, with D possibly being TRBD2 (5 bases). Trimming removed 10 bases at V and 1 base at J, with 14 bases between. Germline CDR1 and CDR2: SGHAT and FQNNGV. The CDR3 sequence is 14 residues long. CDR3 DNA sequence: TGTGCCACAACTATTACGGGGGCCAAAAACATTCAGTACTTC. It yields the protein CATTITGAKNIQYF.

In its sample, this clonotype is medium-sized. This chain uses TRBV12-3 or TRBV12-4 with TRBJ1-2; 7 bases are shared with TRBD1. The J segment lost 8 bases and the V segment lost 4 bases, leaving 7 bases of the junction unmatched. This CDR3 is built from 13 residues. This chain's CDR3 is CASSSRTGRGYTF. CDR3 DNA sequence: TGTGCCAGCAGTTCTCGGACAGGTCGGGGCTACACCTTC.

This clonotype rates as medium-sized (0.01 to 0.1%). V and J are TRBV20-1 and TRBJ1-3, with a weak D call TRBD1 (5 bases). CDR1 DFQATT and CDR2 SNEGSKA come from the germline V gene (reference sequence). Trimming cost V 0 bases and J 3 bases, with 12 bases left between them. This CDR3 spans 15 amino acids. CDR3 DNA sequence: TGCAGTGCTAGAGATGGGGGGGACGGTGGAAACACCATATATTTT. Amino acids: CSARDGGDGGNTIYF.

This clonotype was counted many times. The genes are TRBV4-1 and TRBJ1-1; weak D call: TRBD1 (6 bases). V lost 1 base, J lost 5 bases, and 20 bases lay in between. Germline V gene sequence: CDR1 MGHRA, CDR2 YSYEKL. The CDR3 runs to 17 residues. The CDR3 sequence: CASSQVPITGMGTEAFF. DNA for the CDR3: TGCGCCAGCAGCCAAGTACCGATAACAGGGATGGGAACTGAAGCTTTCTTT.

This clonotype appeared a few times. This CDR3 is CASRGGVQRDTGELFF. In nucleotides, the CDR3 is TGTGCCAGCAGGGGGGGGGTTCAAAGGGACACCGGGGAGCTGTTTTTT. J is TRBJ2-2 and V is TRBV28; 7 positions agree with TRBD2. Germline-derived CDR1 and CDR2 are MDHEN and SYDVKM. J gave up 3 bases and V 6 bases, and 10 bases lay outside the gene matches. This CDR3 has 16 residues.

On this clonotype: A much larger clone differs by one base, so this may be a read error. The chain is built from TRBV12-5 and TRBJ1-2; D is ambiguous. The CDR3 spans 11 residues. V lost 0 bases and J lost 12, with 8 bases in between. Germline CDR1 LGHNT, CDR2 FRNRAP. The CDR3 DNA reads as TGTGCTAGTGGTTTGGTGGTGGCTGACACCTTC. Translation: CASGLVVADTF.

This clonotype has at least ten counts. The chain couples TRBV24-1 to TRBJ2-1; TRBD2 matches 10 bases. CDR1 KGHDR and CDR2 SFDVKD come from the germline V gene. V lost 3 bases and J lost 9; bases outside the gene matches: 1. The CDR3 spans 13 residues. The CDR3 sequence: CATSDRLAGEQFF. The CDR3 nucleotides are TGTGCCACCAGTGATCGACTAGCGGGTGAGCAGTTCTTC.

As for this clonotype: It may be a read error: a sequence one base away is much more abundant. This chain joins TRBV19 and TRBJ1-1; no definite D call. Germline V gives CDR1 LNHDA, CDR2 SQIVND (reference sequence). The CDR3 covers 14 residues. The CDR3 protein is CASDTDLGNTEDFF. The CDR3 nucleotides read TGTGCCAGTGATACAGATCTTGGGAACACTGAAGATTTCTTT. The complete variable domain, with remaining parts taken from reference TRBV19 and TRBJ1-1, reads DGGITQSPKYLFRKEGQNVTLSCEQNLNHDAMYWYRQDPGQGLRLIYYSQIVNDFQKGDIAEGYSVSREKKESFPLTVTSAQKNPTAFYLCASDTDLGNTEDFFGQGTRLTVV.